What follows are 11 T cell receptor beta chains derived from one specimen sequenced in a study of cytomegalovirus exposure and HLA in healthy donors. With 60 Vbeta and 13 Jbeta primers, the PCR was carried out. Generated by immunoSEQ multiplex PCR, the TCRdb table keeps only in-frame clones and is missing some. Here the sample spans around 130,000 clones, 80% being singletons. The sample was PBMCs. All receptors come from a woman in her thirties or forties in good health and CMV-seronegative.

The rearrangement uses TRBV7-8 and TRBJ2-3, with D perhaps TRBD1 (7 bases). The CDR3 is made up of 15 amino acids. V lost 8 bases to trimming and J lost 2 bases, with 17 bases between them. Germline V gene data show CDR1 as SGHVS and CDR2 as FQNEAQ. The CDR3 sequence is CASAGRTGATDTQYF. CDR3 nucleotide sequence: TGTGCCAGCGCGGGGAGGACAGGCGCCACAGATACGCAGTATTTT.

The V call is TRBV9, the J call TRBJ1-2, with 8 bases that match TRBD1. Germline loops: CDR1 SGDLS, CDR2 YYNGEE. There are 16 residues in the CDR3. Trimming cost V 1 base and J 2 bases; bases outside gene matches: 7. The CDR3 region is CASSVPWTGTNYGYTF. In DNA form, the CDR3 reads TGTGCCAGCAGCGTACCTTGGACAGGGACCAACTATGGCTACACCTTC.

The chain uses TRBV4-3 and TRBJ2-2, with 13 bases matching TRBD2. The CDR3 totals 19 residues. The V gene's germline CDR1 is LGHNA and CDR2 YSLEER. Trimming at V came to 4 bases and at J to 1 base, leaving 9 bases not matched to a gene. The CDR3 here is CASSPQGLAGRVNTGELFF. In DNA form, the CDR3 reads TGCGCCAGCAGCCCCCAGGGACTAGCGGGGCGCGTGAACACCGGGGAGCTGTTTTTT.

The V gene is TRBV7-2, the J gene TRBJ2-5; D possibly corresponds to TRBD2 (6 bases). CDR3 length: 15 residues. From germline, CDR1 is SGHTA and CDR2 FQGNSA. The ends were cut back, 5 bases at V and 2 bases at J, with 15 bases in the middle. The CDR3: CASSLTRGGQETQYF. The CDR3, as DNA: TGTGCCAGCAGCCTAACACGGGGAGGACAAGAGACCCAGTACTTC.

Remarks on this clone: A junction boundary mismatches the germline segment, possibly from a read error. This chain connects TRBV4-2 to TRBJ1-4; D remains ambiguous. This CDR3 has 16 amino acids. Germline loops: CDR1 LGHNA, CDR2 YNFKEQ. The CDR3 region has the DNA TGTGCCTGCAGCCAAGATGGTTCGCGAGGAGGGGAAAAACTGTTTTTT. This translates into CACSQDGSRGGEKLFF.

CDR3 residues: CVSQDSSYEQYF. The CDR3 DNA follows: TGTGTCTCCCAGGACAGCTCCTACGAGCAGTACTTC. The chain recombines TRBV6-1 with TRBJ2-7; possibly TRBD1 for D (6 bases). The CDR3 is 12 residues long. Germline V gene sequence: CDR1 MNHNS, CDR2 SASEGT.

The J gene is TRBJ2-1, the V gene TRBV4-3; TRBD2 agrees at 12 bases. This CDR3 has 18 residues. J gave up 10 bases and V 0 bases, and 13 bases lay outside the gene matches. Per germline, CDR1 LGHNA and CDR2 YSLEER. The CDR3 bases are TGCGCCAGCAGCCAAGAGGCCCCCTCTAGCGGGGGGGCCGGGGAGCAGTTCTTC. Protein: CASSQEAPSSGGAGEQFF.

This clone was recorded once. The genes are TRBV5-1 and TRBJ2-7; a possible D gene is TRBD1 (6 bases). Germline-derived CDR1 and CDR2 are SGHRS and YFSETQ. Trimming left V 0 bases short and J 4 bases short, with 8 bases between. The CDR3 has 13 amino acids. CDR3 bases: TGCGCCAGCAGCTTGGGGGGGCGGTACGAGCAGTACTTC. This translates into CASSLGGRYEQYF.

V is TRBV4-2 and J is TRBJ2-1, with 10 bases lining up with TRBD2. With 4 bases clipped from V and 2 bases from J, the junction kept 8 bases outside the gene matches. Germline V gene data show CDR1 as LGHNA and CDR2 as YNFKEQ. The CDR3 extends over 17 amino acids. The CDR3 region is CASSRPRTSGTYNEQFF. The CDR3 coding sequence is TGTGCCAGCAGCCGACCCAGGACTAGCGGTACCTACAATGAGCAGTTCTTC.

The rearrangement joins TRBV25-1 to TRBJ2-5, with 7 bases identical to TRBD1. Looked up from germline, CDR1 is MGHDK and CDR2 is SYGVNS. The CDR3 is 15 amino acids. V shed 2 bases, J shed 0 bases, and the junction held 3 bases outside the gene matches. The CDR3 spells CASSEKGGNQETQYF. CDR3 nucleotide sequence: TGTGCCAGCAGTGAAAAAGGGGGCAACCAAGAGACCCAGTACTTC.

Regarding this clone: Other DNA sequences in the sample encode the same CDR3. CDR3 DNA sequence: TGTGCCAGCAGCGTTGGGGGGGGGACCTACGAGCAGTACTTC. This gives the protein CASSVGGGTYEQYF. The chain carries TRBV9 and TRBJ2-7, with 7 bases matching TRBD2. V lost 2 bases to trimming and J lost 2 bases; unmatched junction nucleotides: 4. The CDR3 contains 14 residues. Germline V CDR1 and CDR2: SGDLS, YYNGEE.